The 22 T cell receptor beta chains listed next were all sequenced from one sample in a study of neurological immune-mediated disorders. One entry per CDR3 protein, called by TCRdb with MiXCR from the 5' RACE reads. The sample holds 50,000 or so distinct CDR3 sequences, around a sixth seen once. Sequencing was done on a sample of PBMCs. The receptors derive from a man aged 55 to 69 in good health.

This clonotype was seen at least ten times. This chain uses TRBV18 with TRBJ1-1; D unclear. Germline loops: CDR1 KGHSH, CDR2 LQKENI. The CDR3 totals 15 residues. The V and J ends lost 4 bases and 4 bases respectively, with 16 bases between them. This CDR3 is CASSLSTSEITEAFF. CDR3 nucleotides: TGTGCCAGCTCACTCTCGACTTCGGAGATCACTGAAGCTTTCTTT. Variable domain in full (rest from reference TRBV18 and TRBJ1-1): NAGVMQNPRHLVRRRGQEARLRCSPMKGHSHVYWYRQLPEEGLKFMVYLQKENIIDESGMPKERFSAEFPKEGPSILRIQQVVRGDSAAYFCASSLSTSEITEAFFGQGTRLTVV.

This clonotype has a count of ten or more. The J gene is TRBJ2-1, the V gene TRBV7-8; 11 positions match TRBD2. The V segment lost 7 bases and the J segment 6 bases; nucleotides outside the gene matches: 20. This CDR3 has 19 residues. Per the germline V gene, CDR1 is SGHVS and CDR2 is FQNEAQ. CDR3 DNA sequence: TGTGCCAGCACTCCACGTGCCGGGACTAGCGGCCTCCAGGCCAATGAGCAGTTCTTC. It yields the protein CASTPRAGTSGLQANEQFF.

This clonotype was recorded many times. J is TRBJ2-1 and V is TRBV5-1; 10 bases line up with TRBD2. The trim removed 5 bases at V and 9 bases at J, leaving 11 bases unmatched. The CDR3 has 15 residues. Germline V lookup: CDR1 SGHRS, CDR2 YFSETQ. The CDR3 is CASRGLAGAGGEQFF. The CDR3 nucleotides are TGCGCCAGCAGGGGGCTAGCGGGAGCTGGGGGTGAGCAGTTCTTC.

This clonotype has ten or more counts. The V call is TRBV7-2, the J call TRBJ2-4; 10 positions match TRBD1. Germline CDR1 reads SGHTA; CDR2 reads FQGNSA. The CDR3 covers 14 residues. The trim removed 5 bases at V and 9 bases at J, leaving 7 bases unmatched. CDR3 sequence reads: CASSTTGGFSIQYF. The CDR3 DNA is TGTGCCAGCAGCACGACAGGGGGCTTTAGCATTCAGTACTTC.

In its sample, this clonotype was seen a few times. The chain is built from TRBV29-1 and TRBJ1-1, with TRBD1 as a possible D gene (5 bases). Trimming removed 5 bases from V and 1 base from J, with 11 bases in between. Germline V lookup: CDR1 SQVTM, CDR2 ANQGSEA. The CDR3 extends over 13 amino acids. For the CDR3, the DNA is TGCAGCGTTACTAGGGGAGGGAACACTGAAGCTTTCTTT. This codes for CSVTRGGNTEAFF. The full variable domain, completed using reference TRBV29-1 and TRBJ1-1, is SAVISQKPSRDICQRGTSLTIQCQVDSQVTMMFWYRQQPGQSLTLIATANQGSEATYESGFVIDKFPISRPNLTFSTLTVSNMSPEDSSIYLCSVTRGGNTEAFFGQGTRLTVV.

This clonotype was observed at least ten times. J is TRBJ1-3 and V is TRBV2; D gene ambiguous. The CDR3 is 12 residues long. The germline V gene has CDR1 SNHLY and CDR2 FYNNEI. V was cut by 8 bases and J by 1 base, with 6 bases left in between. CDR3 bases: TGTGCCAGCGGGCCTTCTGGAAACACCATATATTTT. This sequence encodes CASGPSGNTIYF.

For this clonotype: Since a much larger clone is just one base distant, this may be a read error. The chain uses TRBV20-1 and TRBJ2-1; tentatively, D is TRBD2 (6 bases). V was clipped by 6 bases and J by 9 bases, with 24 bases between them. This CDR3 contains 15 residues. CDR1 is DFQATT and CDR2 is SNEGSKA in the germline V gene (reference sequence). CDR3 in amino acids: CSATPPSVRRSEQFF. The CDR3 bases are TGCAGTGCCACTCCCCCTAGCGTGAGGAGGAGTGAGCAGTTCTTC.

This clonotype was observed at least ten times. The chain combines TRBV20-1 with TRBJ1-5; 7 nucleotides line up with TRBD1. The germline CDR1 and CDR2 sequences are DFQATT and SNEGSKA (reference sequence). Trimming at V came to 2 bases and at J to 3 bases, leaving 7 bases not matched to a gene. CDR3 length: 15 amino acids. CDR3 coding DNA: TGCAGTGCTAGACCTCAGGGGGGCCTCAATCAGCCCCAGCATTTT. Its protein is CSARPQGGLNQPQHF.

This clonotype came up many times. V and J are TRBV14 and TRBJ2-7; 7 nucleotides match TRBD1. Germline V gives CDR1 SGHDN, CDR2 FVKESK. This CDR3 contains 15 residues. V gave up 1 base and J gave up 5 bases; unmatched junction bases: 8. In DNA, the CDR3 is TGTGCCAGCAGCCAAGTAAGACAGGGCTTTAACGAGCAGTACTTC. Protein sequence: CASSQVRQGFNEQYF.

This clonotype was counted ten times or more. This chain links TRBV3-1 with TRBJ1-1; 11 nucleotides line up with TRBD1. Losses at the gene ends were 3 bases for V and 11 bases for J; bases not matched to a gene: 11. Germline assignment: CDR1 LGHDT and CDR2 YNNKEL (reference sequence). The CDR3 has 15 residues. In nucleotides, the CDR3 is TGTGCCAGCAGCCACACATCCGGGACAGGGGGTATGGCTTTCTTT. Protein: CASSHTSGTGGMAFF.

This clonotype was recorded many times. This chain joins TRBV29-1 and TRBJ2-5, with 11 bases lining up with TRBD1. V shed 6 bases, J shed 4 bases, and the junction held 7 bases outside the gene matches. Germline CDR1 SQVTM, CDR2 ANQGSEA. The CDR3 covers 14 residues. This chain's CDR3 is CSVDQGQGVETQYF. CDR3 nucleotides: TGCAGCGTGGACCAGGGACAGGGGGTAGAGACCCAGTACTTC.

This clonotype was observed at least ten times. The rearrangement links TRBV7-2 to TRBJ2-2; no definite D call. Germline V gene data show CDR1 as SGHTA and CDR2 as FQGNSA. V was trimmed by 5 bases and J by 5 bases, leaving 6 bases between them. The CDR3 is made up of 12 amino acids. As DNA, the CDR3 is TGTGCCAGCAGCCCCCTGACCGGGGAGCTGTTTTTT. This gives the protein CASSPLTGELFF.

This clonotype was seen ten or more times. The V gene is TRBV19, the J gene TRBJ2-7; a weak D match, TRBD2 (6 bases). V was cut by 5 bases and J by 7 bases, with 21 bases left in between. The V gene's germline CDR1 is LNHDA and CDR2 SQIVND (reference sequence). The CDR3 sequence is 15 residues long. The CDR3 is CASSEGGTPPQEQYF. In nucleotides, the CDR3 is TGTGCCAGTAGTGAGGGCGGGACTCCCCCCCAGGAGCAGTACTTC. Full variable domain (remainder filled in from reference TRBV19 and TRBJ2-7): DGGITQSPKYLFRKEGQNVTLSCEQNLNHDAMYWYRQDPGQGLRLIYYSQIVNDFQKGDIAEGYSVSREKKESFPLTVTSAQKNPTAFYLCASSEGGTPPQEQYFGPGTRLTVT.

Many counts were recorded for this clonotype. The chain combines TRBV15 with TRBJ2-4; 7 bases match TRBD2. The V segment lost 0 bases and the J segment 8 bases; nucleotides outside the gene matches: 7. Per the germline V gene, CDR1 is LNHNV and CDR2 is YYDKDF (reference sequence). CDR3 length: 15 residues. The CDR3 DNA follows: TGTGCCACCAGCAGAGATTGGGAGGGATCGTACATTCAGTACTTC. This codes for CATSRDWEGSYIQYF.

This clonotype was seen ten or more times. The CDR3 DNA sequence: TGCAGTGCTAACAGGGGATTCGGAGCCAAAAACATTCAGTACTTC. Its protein product is CSANRGFGAKNIQYF. The chain has TRBV20-1 and TRBJ2-4; 7 bases map to TRBD1. The junction had 6 bases not matched to a gene; V was cut back by 4 bases and J by 0 bases. The length of the CDR3 is 15 residues. Germline lookup yields CDR1 DFQATT and CDR2 SNEGSKA (reference sequence).

There are many counts of this clonotype. The chain has TRBV20-1 and TRBJ2-1, with 9 bases that match TRBD2. J gave up 7 bases and V 6 bases, and 7 bases lay outside the gene matches. This CDR3 contains 13 residues. Germline V gives CDR1 DFQATT, CDR2 SNEGSKA (reference sequence). The CDR3: CSAIPGLANEQFF. In DNA form, the CDR3 reads TGCAGTGCCATCCCGGGACTAGCAAATGAGCAGTTCTTC.

This clonotype has a count of ten or more. The gene calls are TRBV5-1 and TRBJ2-1, with D unresolved. This CDR3 contains 12 residues. Germline V lookup: CDR1 SGHRS, CDR2 YFSETQ. V was cut by 0 bases and J by 8 bases, with 6 bases left in between. CDR3 coding DNA: TGCGCCAGCAGCTTGGGGAACGATGAGCAGTTCTTC. It encodes CASSLGNDEQFF. The entire variable domain, with the rest obtained from reference TRBV5-1 and TRBJ2-1, is as follows: KAGVTQTPRYLIKTRGQQVTLSCSPISGHRSVSWYQQTPGQGLQFLFEYFSETQRNKGNFPGRFSGRQFSNSRSEMNVSTLELGDSALYLCASSLGNDEQFFGPGTRLTVL.

This clonotype came up many times. This chain links TRBV4-3 with TRBJ2-3; D not resolved. The germline V gene encodes CDR1 LGHNA and CDR2 YSLEER. Trimming left V 0 bases short and J 8 bases short, with 15 bases between. The CDR3 extends over 15 amino acids. This CDR3 reads CASSQDLLNVVTQYF. DNA for the CDR3: TGCGCCAGCAGCCAAGATTTACTAAACGTAGTTACGCAGTATTTT.

This clonotype was seen many times. This chain links TRBV12-3 or TRBV12-4 with TRBJ1-2; D ambiguous. The CDR3 covers 13 residues. Trimming shortened V by 8 bases and J by 2 bases, and 12 bases separated the two germline ends. CDR3 sequence (DNA): TGTGCCAGCCGCGGACGGAACAACTATGGCTACACCTTC. It yields the protein CASRGRNNYGYTF.

In its sample, this clonotype was seen many times. The chain employs TRBV12-3 or TRBV12-4 and TRBJ1-5, with no clear D. CDR3 length: 12 amino acids. Trimming cost V 1 base and J 6 bases, with 4 bases left between them. CDR3 sequence: CASSLGVQPQHF. DNA of the CDR3: TGTGCCAGCAGTTTAGGGGTTCAGCCCCAGCATTTT.

Ten or more counts support this clonotype. The chain joins TRBV3-1 to TRBJ2-7, with 10 bases identical to TRBD2. V lost 0 bases to trimming and J lost 4 bases; unmatched junction nucleotides: 6. There are 16 residues in the CDR3. Germline-derived CDR1 and CDR2 are LGHDT and YNNKEL (reference sequence). The CDR3 sequence is CASSQDVASGSYEQYF. CDR3 nucleotide sequence: TGTGCCAGCAGCCAAGACGTGGCTAGCGGGAGTTACGAGCAGTACTTC.

This clonotype was seen ten or more times. For the CDR3, the DNA is TGTGCCAGCTCACCGGGGGACGAGCAGTACTTC. This gives the protein CASSPGDEQYF. The chain uses TRBV18 and TRBJ2-7; D tentatively fits TRBD1 or TRBD2 (5 bases each). This CDR3 has 11 residues. Germline V gene lookup returns CDR1 KGHSH and CDR2 LQKENI. Trimming took off 3 bases at V and 5 bases at J, with 5 bases between the two ends.